This TCR beta chain was sequenced for a study of T cells after yellow fever vaccination (dated by TCRdb to between 2018 and 2021). With respect to the entire study: The SMART-Seq v4 Ultra Low Input RNA kit was used to prepare libraries from fractions with low cell numbers. To follow T-cell clones before and after both primary and booster YFV17D yellow fever vaccination, bulk TCR alpha and beta repertoires underwent longitudinal sequencing. Two healthy male donors made up the cohort, one aged 18 to 29 years and the other aged 30 to 40 years. Blood was collected at multiple timepoints before and after primary and secondary immunization, and bulk PBMC replicates and cell subsets were isolated. The study at large found these results: A small fraction of clonotypes showed up in both the CD4 and CD8 compartments, probably as a result of convergent recombination. Compared with the primary T-cell response, the secondary T-cell response was weaker but faster, peaking on day 5 rather than day 15. After the booster, most clones that had expanded after primary vaccination were detected again (roughly 95% of CD4 and around nine tenths of CD8), suggesting broad maintenance of memory. Because the study included only a couple of donors, the extent to which the findings can be generalized is limited. Because abundant contaminating clonotypes from the bulk population could be contained in FACS-sorted repertoires, computational filtering was required.

Trimming at the junction amounts to 5 bases on V and 10 bases on J, and the germline ends lie 15 bases apart. The germline V gene supplies CDR1 KGHSH and CDR2 LQKENI. The CDR3, cysteine through phenylalanine, is 13 amino acids long. Only the CDR3 DNA is retained, 39 bases long and in frame from the first base. TCRdb names Illumina NovaSeq 6000 as the instrument used. TCR cDNA was made using 5'RACE template switching, a step that added a universal primer site and unique molecular identifiers. Priming for cDNA synthesis came from both the TCR alpha and TCR beta constant segments. Two PCR steps were used to amplify libraries, with sample barcodes and sequencing adapters being added in the second step. Sequencing of the libraries was done on either Illumina HiSeq 2500 (2x100 bp) or NovaSeq (2x150 bp). In the original analysis: MIGEC handled demultiplexing of reads and collapsing into UMI consensus sequences, while MiXCR performed V(D)J alignment. Using edgeR on replicate PBMC samples, clonotypes were called vaccine-responding if FDR was below 0.01 and the log2 fold change was above 5 up to day 15. Bulk clonotypes were assigned CD4 or CD8 identity according to which sequenced CD4 or CD8 repertoire held them at higher abundance. Using fastp at Q25 and MiXCR, TCRdb reprocessed the public reads and kept productive beta chains. Entries that share a CDR3 protein sequence are merged under the most common genes and DNA. The V and J calls, along with clone size, are taken from TCRdb and not from the paper's own processing. Recorded for this sample are around 340,000 distinct CDR3 sequences; about an eighth of them occurred a single time. The ten largest clones capture 3.2% of the sample.

Note on this clonotype: Its antigen is unknown. The input lacks base qualities; no much larger clone sits a single base away.

The treatment or condition label corresponds to: live attenuated yellow fever vaccine strain. A standard Ficoll-Paque protocol was used to isolate PBMCs from peripheral blood. Dynabeads CD4 and CD8 positive selection kits were used to isolate the CD4 and CD8 T-cell fractions. TriZol was used to extract RNA from bulk PBMCs, from CD4 and CD8 fractions, and from dextramer-positive and dextramer-negative fractions. The receptor chain draws on TRBV18 and TRBJ2-1; the D gene is not confidently resolved. The input for sequencing was CD4+ T cells sorted from PBMCs, taken 15 days after the yellow fever booster vaccination. The receptor was derived from a man younger than 35 who received the YFV17D yellow fever vaccine. The CDR3 has the sequence CASSTINEEEQFF. The DNA is TGTGCCAGCTCAACTATAAATGAAGAAGAGCAGTTCTTC.